One sample yielded the 20 T cell receptor beta chains listed below, sequenced in a study of shared clonotypes between healthy human individuals. Using immunoSEQ multiplex PCR, the repertoire was profiled, and TCRdb retains in-frame clones only, with some absent. The repertoire includes about 330,000 clones, about 74% of them detected once, and over 9% sits in the top ten. Sequencing input: memory CD4+ T cells sorted from blood. Subset defined: CD45RA-negative fraction. These TCRs come from a man between 25 and 39 years old in good health.

The rearrangement joins TRBV10-1 to TRBJ1-2; the match to TRBD1 covers 7 bases. The CDR3 totals 13 residues. Losses at the gene ends were 6 bases for V and 6 bases for J; bases not matched to a gene: 7. Germline values: CDR1 WNHNN, CDR2 SYGVQD (reference sequence). The CDR3 region is CASSPDRVHGYTF. The CDR3 DNA reads as TGCGCCAGCAGCCCAGACAGGGTGCATGGCTACACCTTC.

The rearrangement joins TRBV2 to TRBJ2-2, with D possibly matching TRBD1 (5 bases). This CDR3 has 13 residues. V was trimmed by 4 bases and J by 6 bases, leaving 9 bases between them. The germline gives CDR1 SNHLY, CDR2 FYNNEI. CDR3 DNA sequence: TGTGCCAGCAGTGCACAGGAGCCCGGGGAGCTGTTTTTT. Its protein is CASSAQEPGELFF.

The gene calls are TRBV4-3 and TRBJ2-1; D is possibly TRBD2 (5 bases). V dropped 1 base and J dropped 3 bases, with 19 bases sitting between them. Germline-derived CDR1 and CDR2 are LGHNA and YSLEER. The CDR3 contains 18 residues. The CDR3 here is CASSQAPLPGSLYNEQFF. The CDR3 DNA follows: TGCGCCAGCAGCCAAGCGCCCCTCCCGGGATCCCTCTACAATGAGCAGTTCTTC.

This clone was recorded only once. V gene TRBV21-1 combines with J gene TRBJ1-2; TRBD1, as called in the table, went unchecked against the DNA. TRBV21-1 is listed as a pseudogene. CDR3 length: 17 amino acids. This chain's CDR3 is CASSTPDNIFGNYGYTF. The CDR3 DNA sequence: TGTGCCAGCAGCACACCGGACAATATCTTTGGTAACTATGGCTACACCTTC.

The rearrangement links TRBV5-5 to TRBJ2-5; 10 nucleotides line up with TRBD2. The CDR3 contains 17 residues. V was pared by 0 bases and J by 0 bases, with 5 bases of the junction left unmatched. Germline V gives CDR1 SGHKS, CDR2 YYEKEE (reference sequence). The CDR3 reads CASSLGRLAGNQETQYF. CDR3 nucleotide sequence: TGTGCCAGCAGCTTGGGGAGACTAGCGGGCAACCAAGAGACCCAGTACTTC.

The chain joins TRBV6-1 to TRBJ2-2; either TRBD1 or TRBD2 may fit D (5 bases each). This CDR3 contains 15 residues. V was cut by 3 bases and J by 3 bases, with 11 bases left in between. The V gene's germline CDR1 is MNHNS and CDR2 SASEGT. The CDR3 region has the DNA TGTGCCAGCAGTGAGGGGACGAGATACACCGGGGAGCTGTTTTTT. Residues: CASSEGTRYTGELFF.

The V and J genes are TRBV29-1 and TRBJ1-1; 8 nucleotides line up with TRBD1. Per the germline V gene, CDR1 is SQVTM and CDR2 is ANQGSEA. The CDR3 runs 13 residues. V gave up 3 bases and J gave up 6 bases; unmatched junction bases: 6. CDR3 residues: CSVDMTGDSEAFF. For the CDR3, the DNA is TGCAGCGTTGATATGACAGGGGACTCTGAAGCTTTCTTT.

This clone was counted between two and nine times. J is TRBJ2-1 and V is TRBV9, with TRBD1 matching 7 bases. The CDR3 runs to 16 residues. V shed 0 bases and J 7 bases; nucleotides not matched to a gene: 10. From germline, CDR1 is SGDLS and CDR2 YYNGEE. Here the CDR3 reads CASSVEGRTGDNEQFF. The CDR3 DNA is TGTGCCAGCAGCGTAGAAGGAAGAACAGGGGATAATGAGCAGTTCTTC.

This sequence joins TRBV28 and TRBJ1-5; maybe TRBD1 (5 bases). This CDR3 is 14 amino acids long. Trimming took off 5 bases at V and 4 bases at J, with 12 bases between the two ends. Germline V gene data show CDR1 as MDHEN and CDR2 as SYDVKM. The CDR3 is CASSGETVNQPQHF. Here the CDR3 DNA reads TGTGCCAGCAGTGGAGAGACAGTTAATCAGCCCCAGCATTTT.

The count of this clone is one. The genes are TRBV7-5 and TRBJ2-7; the table gives TRBD1 as D, unverified against the DNA. TRBV7-5 is designated a pseudogene. The CDR3 extends over 12 amino acids. The CDR3 nucleotides read TGTGTCAGAAGCTTAGATATTCACAGACAGTACTTC. Encoded protein: CVRSLDIHRQYF.

The J gene is TRBJ1-1, the V gene TRBV18; the D is unclear. The CDR3 is made up of 16 amino acids. Germline CDR1 reads KGHSH; CDR2 reads LQKENI. The V end was cut by 2 bases, the J end by 1 base, with 14 bases between. CDR3 sequence reads: CASSPFISQPNTEAFF. The CDR3 DNA reads as TGTGCCAGCTCACCATTCATCTCCCAACCGAACACTGAAGCTTTCTTT.

The chain couples TRBV6-5 to TRBJ1-2; TRBD1 aligns across 7 bases. The CDR3 sequence is 15 residues long. The germline V gene encodes CDR1 MNHEY and CDR2 SVGAGI. Germline trimming cut 6 bases from V and 3 bases from J; bases unmatched to any gene: 10. Here the CDR3 reads CASRTGGTDYYGYTF. CDR3 nucleotides: TGTGCCAGCAGAACGGGAGGGACAGACTACTATGGCTACACCTTC.

CDR3 nucleotide sequence: TGTGCCTCAGGACAGGGAACGTGGGGCTACACCTTC. Its protein product is CASGQGTWGYTF. J is TRBJ1-2 and V is TRBV10-3, with 8 positions matching TRBD1. V trimming: 11 bases; J trimming: 8 bases; junction bases outside the gene matches: 10. Germline CDR1 is ENHRY and CDR2 is SYGVKD. This CDR3 is built from 12 residues.

This clone was seen at least ten times. The rearrangement joins TRBV9 to TRBJ2-7; TRBD1 matches at 7 bases. Unmatched junction bases numbered 12, after V lost 0 bases and J lost 3 bases. The germline V gene has CDR1 SGDLS and CDR2 YYNGEE. The CDR3 runs to 17 residues. In nucleotides, the CDR3 is TGTGCCAGCAGCGTAGGAACCTACAGGGGTGGTGACTACGAGCAGTACTTC. Its protein product is CASSVGTYRGGDYEQYF.

The chain has TRBV5-1 and TRBJ1-1; 7 bases align to TRBD1. Germline V lookup: CDR1 SGHRS, CDR2 YFSETQ. The CDR3 spans 13 residues. J was trimmed by 9 bases and V by 0 bases; bases with no gene match: 5. In DNA form, the CDR3 reads TGCGCCAGCAGCTTGGAAGGGGACAGCCAAGCTTTCTTT. Protein sequence: CASSLEGDSQAFF. Full variable domain (outside the CDR3, taken from reference TRBV5-1 and TRBJ1-1): KAGVTQTPRYLIKTRGQQVTLSCSPISGHRSVSWYQQTPGQGLQFLFEYFSETQRNKGNFPGRFSGRQFSNSRSEMNVSTLELGDSALYLCASSLEGDSQAFFGQGTRLTVV.

V gene TRBV6-4 combines with J gene TRBJ1-4, with 7 bases matching TRBD1. With V trimmed by 9 bases and J by 0 bases, 7 bases remained unmatched. Germline lookup yields CDR1 MRHNA and CDR2 SNTAGT. This CDR3 has 15 residues. DNA of the CDR3: TGTGCCAGTGCCAAAACAGGGGCAACTAATGAAAAACTGTTTTTT. Its protein product is CASAKTGATNEKLFF.

This chain joins TRBV19 and TRBJ1-1; no clear D. The ends were cut back, 3 bases at V and 2 bases at J, with 7 bases in the middle. Germline assignment: CDR1 LNHDA and CDR2 SQIVND (reference sequence). The CDR3 runs 13 residues. CDR3 sequence reads: CASSMARNTEAFF. Written as DNA, the CDR3 is TGTGCCAGTAGTATGGCACGTAACACTGAAGCTTTCTTT. The whole variable domain, filled in from reference TRBV19 and TRBJ1-1, reads DGGITQSPKYLFRKEGQNVTLSCEQNLNHDAMYWYRQDPGQGLRLIYYSQIVNDFQKGDIAEGYSVSREKKESFPLTVTSAQKNPTAFYLCASSMARNTEAFFGQGTRLTVV.

The chain couples TRBV5-4 to TRBJ1-1, with D possibly TRBD1 on 5 matching bases. V was trimmed by 4 bases and J by 3 bases, leaving 13 bases between them. The CDR3 length is 14 residues. Germline CDR1 and CDR2: SGHNT and YYREEE (reference sequence). CDR3 region: CASSVGRGDTEAFF. CDR3 nucleotide sequence: TGTGCCAGCAGCGTTGGACGGGGGGACACTGAAGCTTTCTTT.

V gene TRBV7-2 combines with J gene TRBJ1-2, with 8 bases lining up with TRBD1. Germline-derived CDR1 and CDR2 are SGHTA and FQGNSA. This CDR3 contains 15 residues. Trimming removed 5 bases from V and 7 bases from J; junction bases left unmatched: 12. The CDR3 region is CASSRDRIIEAGYTF. CDR3 coding DNA: TGTGCCAGCAGCCGGGACAGGATTATCGAGGCTGGCTACACCTTC.

V and J are TRBV11-2 and TRBJ2-2, with D unclear. V was cut by 1 base and J by 4 bases, with 13 bases left in between. Germline lookup yields CDR1 SGHAT and CDR2 FQNNGV. This CDR3 has 16 amino acids. The CDR3 region has the DNA TGTGCCAGCAGCTTAGGGCAGGCCCCAGCCACCGGGGAGCTGTTTTTT. It yields the protein CASSLGQAPATGELFF.